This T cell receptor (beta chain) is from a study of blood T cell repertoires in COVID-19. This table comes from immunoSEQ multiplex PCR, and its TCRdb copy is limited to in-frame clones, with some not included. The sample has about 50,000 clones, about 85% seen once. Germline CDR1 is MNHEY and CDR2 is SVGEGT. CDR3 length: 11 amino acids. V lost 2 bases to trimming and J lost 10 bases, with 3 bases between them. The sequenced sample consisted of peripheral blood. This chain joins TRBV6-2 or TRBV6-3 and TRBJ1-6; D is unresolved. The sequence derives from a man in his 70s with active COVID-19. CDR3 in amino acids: CASSYGSPLHF. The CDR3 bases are TGTGCCAGCAGTTACGGCTCACCCCTCCACTTT.